This T cell receptor beta chain emerged from a study of CD8 T cells in Susac syndrome. V shed 4 bases, J shed 3 bases, and the junction held 6 bases outside the gene matches. This CDR3 has 15 amino acids. Germline CDR1 and CDR2: SGHRS and YFSETQ. TEMRA cells were FACS-enriched, unlike CD8+ and CD4+ T cells, which were negatively isolated. Reverse transcription of roughly 0.5 to 1 ug RNA used random hexamers. An immunoSEQ multiplex PCR amplified TCR beta CDR3 over 54 Vbeta and 13 Jbeta. TCRdb used MiXCR to reprocess the immunoSEQ multiplex PCR reads, holding one entry per CDR3 protein. The data show about 180,000 distinct CDR3 sequences, roughly 94% seen once.

The TCR was taken from a human donor with Susac syndrome. The sequenced sample was CD4+ T cells from PBMCs. The rearrangement joins TRBV5-1 to TRBJ2-2, with 7 bases aligning to TRBD1. In DNA, the CDR3 is TGCGCCAGCAGCCCCGGACAGGCCCACACCGGGGAGCTGTTTTTT. Residues: CASSPGQAHTGELFF.